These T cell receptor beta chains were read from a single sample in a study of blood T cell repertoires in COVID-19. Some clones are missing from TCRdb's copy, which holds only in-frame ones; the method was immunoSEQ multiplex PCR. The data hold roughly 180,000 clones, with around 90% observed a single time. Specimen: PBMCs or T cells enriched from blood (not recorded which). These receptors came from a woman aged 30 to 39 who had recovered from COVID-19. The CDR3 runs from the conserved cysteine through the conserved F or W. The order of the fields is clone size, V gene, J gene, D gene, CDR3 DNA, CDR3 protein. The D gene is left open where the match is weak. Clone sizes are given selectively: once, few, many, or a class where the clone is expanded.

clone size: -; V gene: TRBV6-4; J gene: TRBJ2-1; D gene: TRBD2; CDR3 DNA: TGTGCCAGCAGTCCCAACTCGGGGGGGCCTTGGTATGAGCAGTTCTTC; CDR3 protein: CASSPNSGGPWYEQFF
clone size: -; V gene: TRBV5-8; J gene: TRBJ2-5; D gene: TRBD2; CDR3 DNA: TGTGCCAGCAGAGGGCTAGCGGGGTACGGAGAGACCCAGTACTTC; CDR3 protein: CASRGLAGYGETQYF
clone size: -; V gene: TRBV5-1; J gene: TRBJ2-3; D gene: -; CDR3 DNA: TGCGCCAGCAGCTTGGCAATAGCGGACACAGATACGCAGTATTTT; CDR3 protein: CASSLAIADTDTQYF
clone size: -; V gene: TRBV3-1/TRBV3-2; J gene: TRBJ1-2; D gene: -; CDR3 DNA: TGTGCCAGCAGCCAAGGGGCAAGTGGCTACACCTTC; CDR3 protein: CASSQGASGYTF
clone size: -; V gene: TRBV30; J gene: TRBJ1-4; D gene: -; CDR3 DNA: TGTGCCTGGAGCCGTCAAATAGCAACTAATGAAAAACTGTTTTTT; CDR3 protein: CAWSRQIATNEKLFF
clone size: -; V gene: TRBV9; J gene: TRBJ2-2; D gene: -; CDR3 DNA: TGTGCCAGCAGCGTAGTGGAGGGCACCGGGGAGCTGTTTTTT; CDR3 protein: CASSVVEGTGELFF
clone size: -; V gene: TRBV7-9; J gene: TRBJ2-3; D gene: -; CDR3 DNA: TGTGCCAGCAGCTTTTCGGGGAGTACAGATACGCAGTATTTT; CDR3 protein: CASSFSGSTDTQYF
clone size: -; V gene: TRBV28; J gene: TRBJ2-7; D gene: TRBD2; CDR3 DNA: TGTGCCAGCAGTCGGACTAGCGGTCAATACGAGCAGTACTTC; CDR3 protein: CASSRTSGQYEQYF
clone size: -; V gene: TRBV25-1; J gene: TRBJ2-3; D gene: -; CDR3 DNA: TGTGCCAGCGCTTGGCGCACAGATACGCAGTATTTT; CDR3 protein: CASAWRTDTQYF
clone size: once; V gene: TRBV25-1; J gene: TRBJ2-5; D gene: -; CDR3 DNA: TGTGCCAGCAGTGAACCACTCGGGGTCCAAGAGACCCAGTACTTC; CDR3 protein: CASSEPLGVQETQYF
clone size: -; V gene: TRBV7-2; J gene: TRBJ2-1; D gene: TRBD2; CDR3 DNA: TGTGCCAGCAGCTTAGCGACGGGAGGGCCGACCCATGAGCAGTTCTTC; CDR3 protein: CASSLATGGPTHEQFF
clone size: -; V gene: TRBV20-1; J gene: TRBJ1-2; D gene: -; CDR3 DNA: TGCAGTGCTAGTCCCTCGGTCGGGGGCTATGGCTACACCTTC; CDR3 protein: CSASPSVGGYGYTF
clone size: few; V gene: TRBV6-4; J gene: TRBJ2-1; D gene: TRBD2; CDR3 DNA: TGTGCCAGCAGTGACCTAGCGGGAGGAAGTGAGCAGTTCTTC; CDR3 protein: CASSDLAGGSEQFF
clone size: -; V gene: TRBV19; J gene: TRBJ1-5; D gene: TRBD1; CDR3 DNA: TGTGCCAGTAGAGGACAGGGTCAGCCCCAGCATTTT; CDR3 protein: CASRGQGQPQHF
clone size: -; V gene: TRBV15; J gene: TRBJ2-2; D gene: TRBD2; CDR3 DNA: TGTGCCACCAGCAGAGATCCATCAGGGACTAGGCTCACCGGGGAGCTGTTTTTT; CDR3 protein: CATSRDPSGTRLTGELFF
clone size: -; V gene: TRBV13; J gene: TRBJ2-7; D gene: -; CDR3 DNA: TGTGCCAGCAGACTTGGGGGCCTACTTGACTACGAGCAGTACTTC; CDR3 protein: CASRLGGLLDYEQYF
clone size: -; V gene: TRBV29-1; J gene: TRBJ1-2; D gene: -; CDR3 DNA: TGCAGCGTTGAACAGGGGATCTGGTATGGCTACACCTTC; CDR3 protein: CSVEQGIWYGYTF
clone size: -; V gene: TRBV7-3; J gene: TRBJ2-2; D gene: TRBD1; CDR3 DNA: TGTGCCAGCAGGGAACAGGGGCGGACCGGGGAGCTGTTTTTT; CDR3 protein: CASREQGRTGELFF
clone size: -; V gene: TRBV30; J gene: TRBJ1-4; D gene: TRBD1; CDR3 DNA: TGTGCCTGGACTGTAACAGGGGCCAGTAATGAAAAACTGTTTTTT; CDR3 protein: CAWTVTGASNEKLFF
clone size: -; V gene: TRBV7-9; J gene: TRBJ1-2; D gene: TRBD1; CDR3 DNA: TGTGCCAGCAGCTTAGACAGGGGCTATGGCTACACCTTC; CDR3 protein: CASSLDRGYGYTF
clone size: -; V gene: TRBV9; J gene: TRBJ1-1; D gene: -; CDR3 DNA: TGTGCCAGCAGCGTAGCCCCTAGAGTCCAGAACACTGAAGCTTTCTTT; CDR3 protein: CASSVAPRVQNTEAFF
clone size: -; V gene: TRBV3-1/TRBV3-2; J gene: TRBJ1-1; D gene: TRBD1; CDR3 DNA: TGTGCCAGCATCCCTAACCGGGACAGGGGCAACACTGAAGCTTTCTTT; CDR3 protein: CASIPNRDRGNTEAFF
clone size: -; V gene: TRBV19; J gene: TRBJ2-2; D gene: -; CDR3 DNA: TGTGCCAGTAGTATAGGACCCCTTAGCAGGGTTGGATCCGGGGAGCTGTTTTTT; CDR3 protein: CASSIGPLSRVGSGELFF
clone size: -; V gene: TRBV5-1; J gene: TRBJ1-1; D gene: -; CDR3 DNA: TGCGCCAGCAGCCGCCTCGACTCGAACACTGAAGCTTTCTTT; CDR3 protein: CASSRLDSNTEAFF
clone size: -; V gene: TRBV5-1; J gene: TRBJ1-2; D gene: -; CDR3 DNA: TGCGCCAGCAGCGTAGGGGGATCTGAATATGGCTACACCTTC; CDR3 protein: CASSVGGSEYGYTF
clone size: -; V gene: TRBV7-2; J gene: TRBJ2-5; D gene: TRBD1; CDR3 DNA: TGTGCCAGCAGCCGGGACAGGGCACAAGAGACCCAGTACTTC; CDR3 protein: CASSRDRAQETQYF
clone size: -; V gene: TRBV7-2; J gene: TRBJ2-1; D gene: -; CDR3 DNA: TGTGCCAGCAGCTTAGTTCGGTACAATGAGCAGTTCTTC; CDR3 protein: CASSLVRYNEQFF
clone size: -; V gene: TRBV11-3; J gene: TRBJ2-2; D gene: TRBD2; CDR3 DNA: TGTGCCAGCAGCCGGGGGGAGGACACCGGGGAGCTGTTTTTT; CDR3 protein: CASSRGEDTGELFF
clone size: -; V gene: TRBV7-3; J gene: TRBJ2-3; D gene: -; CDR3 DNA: TGTGCCAGCAGCCTGGACAGCGACTCTAGCACAGATACGCAGTATTTT; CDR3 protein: CASSLDSDSSTDTQYF
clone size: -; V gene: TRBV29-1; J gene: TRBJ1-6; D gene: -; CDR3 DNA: TGCAGCGTTGAAGATCAAGAGGGACCCCTCCACTTT; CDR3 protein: CSVEDQEGPLHF
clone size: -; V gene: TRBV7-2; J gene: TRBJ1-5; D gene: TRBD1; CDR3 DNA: TGTGCCAGCAGCCCAGGGGGTCCCAATCAGCCCCAGCATTTT; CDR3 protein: CASSPGGPNQPQHF
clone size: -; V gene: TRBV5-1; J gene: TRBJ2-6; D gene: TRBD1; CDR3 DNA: TGCGCCAGCAGCCCGCCGCCTGGACAGGGGGCCCTCTCTGGGGCCAACGTCCTGACTTTC; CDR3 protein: CASSPPPGQGALSGANVLTF
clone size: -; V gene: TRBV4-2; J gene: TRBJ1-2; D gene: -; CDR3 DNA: TGTGCCAGCAGCCCCTGGGAAGGGGGAAACTATGGCTACACCTTC; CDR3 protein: CASSPWEGGNYGYTF
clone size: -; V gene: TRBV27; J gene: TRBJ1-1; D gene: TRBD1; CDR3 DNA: TGTGCCAGCAGTTCCCTCTACGCAGGGGGCGCCGCTTTCTTT; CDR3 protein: CASSSLYAGGAAFF
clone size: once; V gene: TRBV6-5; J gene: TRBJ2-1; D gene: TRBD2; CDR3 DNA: TGTGCCAGCAGTTACACCTCGGGACTAGACCACAATGAGCAGTTCTTC; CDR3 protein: CASSYTSGLDHNEQFF
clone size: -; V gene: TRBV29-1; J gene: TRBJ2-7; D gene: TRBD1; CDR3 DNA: TGCAGCGTCATACTCGGGGGACAGGGACCCTACGAGCAGTACTTC; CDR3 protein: CSVILGGQGPYEQYF
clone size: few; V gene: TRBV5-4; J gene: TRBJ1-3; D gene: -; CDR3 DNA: TGTGCCAGCAGCTCACGCCGGGGAAACACCATATATTTT; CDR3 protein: CASSSRRGNTIYF